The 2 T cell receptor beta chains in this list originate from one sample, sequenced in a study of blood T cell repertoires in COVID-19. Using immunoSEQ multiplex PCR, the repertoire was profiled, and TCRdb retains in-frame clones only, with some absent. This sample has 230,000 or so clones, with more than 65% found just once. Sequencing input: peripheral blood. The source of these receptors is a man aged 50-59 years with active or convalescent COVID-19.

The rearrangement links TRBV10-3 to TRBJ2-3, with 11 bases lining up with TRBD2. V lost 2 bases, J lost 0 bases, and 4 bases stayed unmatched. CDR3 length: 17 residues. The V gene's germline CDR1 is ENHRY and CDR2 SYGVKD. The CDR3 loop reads CAISEGLAGSSTDTQYF. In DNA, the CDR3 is TGTGCCATCAGTGAGGGACTAGCGGGCTCTAGCACAGATACGCAGTATTTT.

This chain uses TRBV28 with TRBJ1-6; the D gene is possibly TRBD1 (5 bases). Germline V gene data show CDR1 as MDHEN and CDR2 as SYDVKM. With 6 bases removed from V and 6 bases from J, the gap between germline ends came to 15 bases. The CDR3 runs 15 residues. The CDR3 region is CASRPSGGSNSPLHF. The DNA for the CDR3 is TGTGCCAGCAGGCCGTCGGGGGGTAGTAATTCACCCCTCCACTTT.